One T cell receptor beta chain is described in this entry. This sample stems from a study of blood T cell repertoires in COVID-19. Using immunoSEQ multiplex PCR, the repertoire was profiled, and TCRdb retains in-frame clones only, with some absent. Of 90,000 to 150,000 clones listed, about 91% are singletons. V shed 1 base and J shed 1 base, with 17 bases lying between them. The germline V gene has CDR1 MNHEY and CDR2 SMNVEV (reference sequence). The CDR3 has 19 residues. Sequences were obtained from peripheral blood. The clonotype was recovered from a woman aged 45-59 years with active or convalescent COVID-19. V gene TRBV27 combines with J gene TRBJ2-6, with D tentatively TRBD2 (6 bases). The CDR3 loop is CASSLYLPGLSSGANVLTF. For the CDR3, the DNA is TGTGCCAGCAGTTTATATCTCCCGGGACTTAGTTCTGGGGCCAACGTCCTGACTTTC.